These 11 T cell receptor beta chains were all obtained from the same sample, sequenced in a study of cytomegalovirus exposure and HLA in healthy donors. TCRdb keeps only in-frame clones here, not all; method: immunoSEQ multiplex PCR. Counted here are roughly 70,000 clones, around 97% occurring once; the ten biggest clones make up around 1.6%. Sequenced: PBMCs. Receptor source: a woman aged 18-29 years in good health and CMV-seropositive.

This clone was seen once. The chain carries TRBV13 and TRBJ2-1; 10 bases match TRBD2. Germline assignment: CDR1 PRHDT and CDR2 FYEKMQ (reference sequence). The J segment lost 4 bases and the V segment lost 5 bases, leaving 5 bases of the junction unmatched. This CDR3 region has 15 residues. The CDR3 sequence is CASSEAGGSYNEQFF. CDR3 sequence (DNA): TGTGCCAGCAGCGAAGCGGGAGGGAGTTACAATGAGCAGTTCTTC.

A single count supports this clone. This sequence joins TRBV6-5 and TRBJ1-5; D is ambiguous. V was shortened by 4 bases and J by 0 bases, with 13 bases between the two germline ends. CDR3 length: 16 residues. Germline V gives CDR1 MNHEY, CDR2 SVGAGI. In DNA form, the CDR3 reads TGTGCCAGCAGTTCTGGACTCGCTTCTAGCAATCAGCCCCAGCATTTT. Translation gives CASSSGLASSNQPQHF.

The rearrangement uses TRBV7-2 and TRBJ2-1; the match to TRBD2 covers 9 bases. The CDR3 has 19 amino acids. From germline, CDR1 is SGHTA and CDR2 FQGNSA. V trimming: 4 bases; J trimming: 6 bases; junction bases outside the gene matches: 19. The CDR3 loop is CASSSLGRGRARGVNEQFF. In DNA form, the CDR3 reads TGTGCCAGCAGCTCCCTTGGACGCGGGAGGGCCAGAGGAGTCAATGAGCAGTTCTTC.

The chain carries TRBV28 and TRBJ1-5; possibly TRBD1 for D (6 bases). Germline lookup yields CDR1 MDHEN and CDR2 SYDVKM. V was pared by 8 bases and J by 7 bases, with 24 bases between. The length of the CDR3 is 16 residues. CDR3 sequence reads: CASVYGGLGGEQPQHF. CDR3 nucleotide sequence: TGTGCCAGCGTTTACGGGGGGCTCGGAGGTGAACAGCCCCAGCATTTT.

The chain recombines TRBV27 with TRBJ1-4; tentatively, D is TRBD1 (6 bases). Germline CDR1 and CDR2: MNHEY and SMNVEV (reference sequence). V shed 4 bases and J shed 8 bases, with 14 bases lying between them. The CDR3 loop spans 14 amino acids. CDR3 sequence: CASSSALTGEKLFF. CDR3 coding DNA: TGTGCCAGCAGTTCCGCCCTTACAGGGGAAAAACTGTTTTTT. Together with reference TRBV27 and TRBJ1-4, the CDR3 gives the full variable domain: EAQVTQNPRYLITVTGKKLTVTCSQNMNHEYMSWYRQDPGLGLRQIYYSMNVEVTDKGDVPEGYKVSRKEKRNFPLILESPSPNQTSLYFCASSSALTGEKLFFGSGTQLSVL.

This chain uses TRBV2 with TRBJ2-1; TRBD1 aligns across 7 bases. The V gene end was trimmed by 6 bases and the J gene end by 8 bases; junction bases not matched to a gene: 4. The CDR3 contains 12 residues. Per germline, CDR1 SNHLY and CDR2 FYNNEI. CDR3 sequence: CASRLQGYEQFF. The DNA of the CDR3 is TGTGCCAGCAGACTACAGGGGTATGAGCAGTTCTTC. Complete variable domain (other parts from reference TRBV2 and TRBJ2-1): EPEVTQTPSHQVTQMGQEVILRCVPISNHLYFYWYRQILGQKVEFLVSFYNNEISEKSEIFDDQFSVERPDGSNFTLKIRSTKLEDSAMYFCASRLQGYEQFFGPGTRLTVL.

V usage is TRBV10-3 and J usage is TRBJ2-5; D is possibly TRBD1 (6 bases). This CDR3 has 17 amino acids. Per the germline V gene, CDR1 is ENHRY and CDR2 is SYGVKD. The ends were cut back, 6 bases at V and 2 bases at J, with 22 bases in the middle. For the CDR3, the DNA is TGTGCCATCAGCCGAGGGTTTCGGGACACCACACAAGAGACCCAGTACTTC. It is translated as CAISRGFRDTTQETQYF.

V usage is TRBV6-5 and J usage is TRBJ1-6, with a weak D call TRBD1 (5 bases). Germline CDR1 MNHEY, CDR2 SVGAGI. CDR3 length: 14 residues. V was pared by 8 bases and J by 7 bases, with 15 bases between. As DNA, the CDR3 is TGTGCCAGCGGGCGGGACTATCGAAATTCACCCCTCCACTTT. Amino acids: CASGRDYRNSPLHF.

The rearrangement links TRBV27 to TRBJ2-1, with 7 positions matching TRBD2. Germline trimming cut 7 bases from V and 3 bases from J; bases unmatched to any gene: 21. CDR3 length: 19 residues. CDR1 and CDR2 from the germline V gene are MNHEY and SMNVEV (reference sequence). DNA of the CDR3: TGTGCCAGCACTCCTTGGGGGGGTAGCCCACGAGGGCGCTACAATGAGCAGTTCTTC. Protein product: CASTPWGGSPRGRYNEQFF.

This chain joins TRBV2 and TRBJ2-7, with 12 bases aligning to TRBD2. The CDR3 runs 15 residues. With 4 bases clipped from V and 6 bases from J, the junction kept 7 bases outside the gene matches. CDR1 and CDR2 from the germline V gene are SNHLY and FYNNEI. CDR3 in DNA: TGTGCCAGCAGTGCGACTAGCGGGAGTCCCTCCGAGCAGTACTTC. Translation: CASSATSGSPSEQYF.

J is TRBJ2-7 and V is TRBV10-2; TRBD2 agrees at 15 bases. Germline V gene sequence: CDR1 WSHSY, CDR2 SAAADI. V dropped 2 bases and J dropped 2; count of bases not matched to a gene: 7. The length of the CDR3 is 18 residues. CDR3 DNA: TGCGCCAGCAGTGAGAGGGGACTAGCGGGAGGCCTTCCCTACGAGCAGTACTTC. Residues: CASSERGLAGGLPYEQYF.